This TCR beta chain was recorded in a study of blood T cell repertoires in COVID-19. About the research overall: Italy, Spain and the United States were the sources of the convalescent and acute COVID-19 samples. From T cells, B-cell-depleted T cells, or PBMCs came the material, which was cDNA or gDNA.

In the source study's methods: It was from reference gene primer amplification that nucleated cell counts were estimated. This table comes from immunoSEQ multiplex PCR, and its TCRdb copy is limited to in-frame clones, with some not included. V, J and clone size are taken as reported in that table, and D and trimming were inferred from the DNA itself. The table records roughly 100,000 clones, roughly 79% of them present only once. Trimming took 0 bases from V and 5 from J, leaving 10 bases between them. The germline CDR1 and CDR2 sequences are GTSNPN and SVGIG (reference sequence). CDR3 length: 13 residues.

Sequencing was carried out using peripheral blood. The sequence was obtained from a woman in her 70s with acute or convalescent COVID-19. J is TRBJ2-5 and V is TRBV30; possible D gene TRBD1, 5 bases. The CDR3: CAWSVRRAETQYF. As DNA, the CDR3 is TGTGCCTGGAGTGTACGCAGGGCGGAGACCCAGTACTTC.